This note documents a single T cell receptor (beta chain) sequence. Its antigen is as yet unknown. This sample was taken from a study of molecular identifiers for immune sequencing clone quantification. Each CDR3 protein is one row after TCRdb ran MiXCR on the PCR reads. This table holds about 500,000 distinct CDR3 sequences, about 25% found once. Germline CDR1 SGHTA, CDR2 FQGNSA. The CDR3 extends over 14 amino acids. The V gene lost 4 bases and the J gene lost 3 bases, with 13 bases spanning the gap. General observations from the study: Spiked Jurkat TCR RNA equivalent to one cell was reportedly detectable in around 980,000 naive cells. The share of molecules held by clones above 20 RNA copies was over 98% in effector cells and under 1% in naive cells.

The specimen was naive CD8+ T cells from blood, with Jurkat cell RNA spiked in. The subset is: FACS-sorted CD8+CD4-CCR7+CD45RA+ naive T cells. This TCR was recovered from a human donor in good health. Some libraries in this study had Jurkat cell RNA spiked in. This chain uses TRBV7-2 with TRBJ2-7; possibly TRBD1 or TRBD2 for D (6 bases each). CDR3 nucleotides: TGTGCCAGCAGCTCGGGGGACATGAGCTACGAGCAGTACTTC. Protein: CASSSGDMSYEQYF. The full variable domain, with the rest looked up from reference TRBV7-2 and TRBJ2-7, is GAGVSQSPSNKVTEKGKDVELRCDPISGHTALYWYRQSLGQGLEFLIYFQGNSAPDKSGLPSDRFSAERTGGSVSTLTIQRTQQEDSAVYLCASSSGDMSYEQYFGPGTRLTVT.